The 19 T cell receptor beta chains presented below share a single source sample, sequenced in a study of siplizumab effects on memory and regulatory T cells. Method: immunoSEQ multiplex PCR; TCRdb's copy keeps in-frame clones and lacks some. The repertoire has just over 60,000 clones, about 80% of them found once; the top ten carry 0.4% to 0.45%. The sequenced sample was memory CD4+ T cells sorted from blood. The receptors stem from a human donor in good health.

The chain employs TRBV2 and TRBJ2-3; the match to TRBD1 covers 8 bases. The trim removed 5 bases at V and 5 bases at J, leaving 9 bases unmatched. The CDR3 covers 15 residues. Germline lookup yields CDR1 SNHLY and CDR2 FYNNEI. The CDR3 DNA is TGTGCCAGCAGTTACGCGAGGACAGGGATAGATACGCAGTATTTT. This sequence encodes CASSYARTGIDTQYF.

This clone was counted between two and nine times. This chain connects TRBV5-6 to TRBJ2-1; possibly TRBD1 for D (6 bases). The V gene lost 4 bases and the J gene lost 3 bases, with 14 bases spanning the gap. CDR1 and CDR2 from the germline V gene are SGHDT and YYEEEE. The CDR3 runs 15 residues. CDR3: CASSPGQILYNEQFF. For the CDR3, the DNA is TGTGCCAGCAGCCCCGGACAGATTCTCTACAATGAGCAGTTCTTC.

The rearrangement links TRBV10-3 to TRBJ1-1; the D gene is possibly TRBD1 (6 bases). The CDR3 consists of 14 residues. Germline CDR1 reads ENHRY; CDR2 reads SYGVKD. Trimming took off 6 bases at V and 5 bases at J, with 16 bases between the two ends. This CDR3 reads CAISRLGGETEAFF. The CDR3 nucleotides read TGTGCCATCAGCCGGTTGGGGGGCGAGACTGAAGCTTTCTTT.

The CDR3 nucleotides read TGTGCCAGCAGCCAAACGAAAGGGAGCGGCACCTTC. Protein product: CASSQTKGSGTF. The rearrangement uses TRBV14 and TRBJ1-2; D unresolved. Germline CDR1 reads SGHDN; CDR2 reads FVKESK. This CDR3 region has 12 residues. With 2 bases removed from V and 13 bases from J, the gap between germline ends came to 14 bases.

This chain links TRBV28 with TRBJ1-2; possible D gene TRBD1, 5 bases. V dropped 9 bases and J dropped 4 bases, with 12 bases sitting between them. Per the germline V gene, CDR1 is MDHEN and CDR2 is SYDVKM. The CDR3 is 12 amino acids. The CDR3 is CASSQGLYGYTF. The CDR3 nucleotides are TGTGCCAGTTCTCAGGGACTCTATGGCTACACCTTC.

CDR3 nucleotide sequence: TGTGCCAGCAGAGAGGGACAGGCCGTGGCTGAAGCTTTCTTT. It is translated as CASREGQAVAEAFF. The gene calls are TRBV5-4 and TRBJ1-1; TRBD1 matches at 8 bases. The J segment lost 6 bases and the V segment lost 5 bases, leaving 9 bases of the junction unmatched. The V gene's germline CDR1 is SGHNT and CDR2 YYREEE (reference sequence). There are 14 residues in the CDR3. The full variable domain, its missing parts supplied by reference TRBV5-4 and TRBJ1-1, is ETGVTQSPTHLIKTRGQQVTLRCSSQSGHNTVSWYQQALGQGPQFIFQYYREEENGRGNFPPRFSGLQFPNYSSELNVNALELDDSALYLCASREGQAVAEAFFGQGTRLTVV.

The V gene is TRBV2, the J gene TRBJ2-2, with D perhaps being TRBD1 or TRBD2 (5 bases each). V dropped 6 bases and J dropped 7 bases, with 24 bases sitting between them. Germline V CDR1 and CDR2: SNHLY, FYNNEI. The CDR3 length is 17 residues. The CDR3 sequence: CASRGSYLAQGNGELFF. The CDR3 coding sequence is TGTGCCAGCAGGGGTTCCTACCTAGCTCAGGGAAACGGGGAGCTGTTTTTT.

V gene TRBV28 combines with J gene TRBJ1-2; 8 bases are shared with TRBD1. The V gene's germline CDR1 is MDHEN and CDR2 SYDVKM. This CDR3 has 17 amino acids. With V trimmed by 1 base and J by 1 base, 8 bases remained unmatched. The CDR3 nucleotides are TGTGCCAGCAGTTTATTAGGGGGGACAGGTCGTAACTATGGCTACACCTTC. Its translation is CASSLLGGTGRNYGYTF.

CDR3 sequence reads: CASSQGHEQYF. The CDR3 nucleotides read TGCGCCAGCAGCCAAGGCCATGAGCAGTACTTC. The chain carries TRBV4-3 and TRBJ2-7; D is undetermined. Per germline, CDR1 LGHNA and CDR2 YSLEER. CDR3 length: 11 amino acids. Deletions cut 1 base from V and 7 bases from J, with 5 bases between.

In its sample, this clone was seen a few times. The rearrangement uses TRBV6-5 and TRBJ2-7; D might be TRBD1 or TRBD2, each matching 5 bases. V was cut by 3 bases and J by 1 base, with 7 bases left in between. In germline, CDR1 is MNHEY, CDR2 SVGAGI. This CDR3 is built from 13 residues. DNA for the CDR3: TGTGCCAGCAGTTATGGGGGATCCTACGAGCAGTACTTC. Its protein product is CASSYGGSYEQYF.

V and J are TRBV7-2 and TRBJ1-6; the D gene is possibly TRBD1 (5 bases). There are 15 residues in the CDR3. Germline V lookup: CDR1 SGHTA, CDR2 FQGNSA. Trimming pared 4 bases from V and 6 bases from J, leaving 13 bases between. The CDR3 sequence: CASSSLGRGNSPLHF. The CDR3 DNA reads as TGTGCCAGCAGCTCCCTTGGGAGGGGTAATTCACCCCTCCACTTT.

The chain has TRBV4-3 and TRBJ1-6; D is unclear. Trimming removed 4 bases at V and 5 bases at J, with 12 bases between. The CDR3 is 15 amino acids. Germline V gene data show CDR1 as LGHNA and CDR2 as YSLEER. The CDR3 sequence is CASSPPTRNNSPLHF. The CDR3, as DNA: TGCGCCAGCAGCCCTCCAACGAGGAATAATTCACCCCTCCACTTT.

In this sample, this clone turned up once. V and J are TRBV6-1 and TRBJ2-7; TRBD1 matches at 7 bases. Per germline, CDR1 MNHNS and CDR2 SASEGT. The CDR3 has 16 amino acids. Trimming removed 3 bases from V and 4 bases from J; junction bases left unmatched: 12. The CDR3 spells CASSEPPRDRRYEQYF. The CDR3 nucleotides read TGTGCCAGCAGTGAGCCACCACGGGACAGACGGTACGAGCAGTACTTC.

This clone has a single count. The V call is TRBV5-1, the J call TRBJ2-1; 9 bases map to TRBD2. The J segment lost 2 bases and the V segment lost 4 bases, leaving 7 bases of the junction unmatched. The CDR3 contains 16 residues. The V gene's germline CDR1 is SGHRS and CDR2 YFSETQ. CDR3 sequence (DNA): TGCGCCAGCAGCGTAGGCGGGGGGGGCACCTACAATGAGCAGTTCTTC. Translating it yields CASSVGGGGTYNEQFF.

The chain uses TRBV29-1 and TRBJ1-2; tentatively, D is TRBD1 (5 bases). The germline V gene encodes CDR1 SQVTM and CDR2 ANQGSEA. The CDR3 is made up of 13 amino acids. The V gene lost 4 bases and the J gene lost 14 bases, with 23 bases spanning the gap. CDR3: CSVGVPGTALGTF. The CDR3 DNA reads TGCAGCGTTGGGGTACCCGGGACCGCCCTCGGGACCTTC.

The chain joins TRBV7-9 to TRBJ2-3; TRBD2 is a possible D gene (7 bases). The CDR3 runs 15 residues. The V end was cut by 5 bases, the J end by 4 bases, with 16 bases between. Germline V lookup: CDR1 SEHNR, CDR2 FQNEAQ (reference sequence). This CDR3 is CASSEGGASADTQYF. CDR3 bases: TGTGCCAGCAGCGAAGGGGGGGCTAGCGCAGATACGCAGTATTTT.

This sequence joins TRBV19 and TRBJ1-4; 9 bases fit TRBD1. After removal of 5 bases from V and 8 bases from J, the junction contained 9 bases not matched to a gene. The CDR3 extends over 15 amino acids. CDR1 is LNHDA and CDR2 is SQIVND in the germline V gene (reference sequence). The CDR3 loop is CASSPQGALSEKLFF. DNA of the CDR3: TGTGCCAGTAGTCCACAGGGGGCGCTGTCAGAAAAACTGTTTTTT.

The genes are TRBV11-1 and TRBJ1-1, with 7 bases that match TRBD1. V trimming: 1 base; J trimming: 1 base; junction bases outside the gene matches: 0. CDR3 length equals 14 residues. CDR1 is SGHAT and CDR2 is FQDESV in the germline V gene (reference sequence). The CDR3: CASSLGQGNTEAFF. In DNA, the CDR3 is TGTGCCAGCAGCTTAGGACAGGGGAACACTGAAGCTTTCTTT. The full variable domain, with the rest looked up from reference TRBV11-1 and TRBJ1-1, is EAEVAQSPRYKITEKSQAVAFWCDPISGHATLYWYRQILGQGPELLVQFQDESVVDDSQLPKDRFSAERLKGVDSTLKIQPAELGDSAMYLCASSLGQGNTEAFFGQGTRLTVV.

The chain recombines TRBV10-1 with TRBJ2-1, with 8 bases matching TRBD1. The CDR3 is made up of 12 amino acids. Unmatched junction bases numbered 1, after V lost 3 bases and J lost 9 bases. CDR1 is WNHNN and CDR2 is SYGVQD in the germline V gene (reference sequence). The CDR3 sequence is CASSDTGGEQFF. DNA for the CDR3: TGCGCCAGCAGTGATACAGGGGGTGAGCAGTTCTTC.